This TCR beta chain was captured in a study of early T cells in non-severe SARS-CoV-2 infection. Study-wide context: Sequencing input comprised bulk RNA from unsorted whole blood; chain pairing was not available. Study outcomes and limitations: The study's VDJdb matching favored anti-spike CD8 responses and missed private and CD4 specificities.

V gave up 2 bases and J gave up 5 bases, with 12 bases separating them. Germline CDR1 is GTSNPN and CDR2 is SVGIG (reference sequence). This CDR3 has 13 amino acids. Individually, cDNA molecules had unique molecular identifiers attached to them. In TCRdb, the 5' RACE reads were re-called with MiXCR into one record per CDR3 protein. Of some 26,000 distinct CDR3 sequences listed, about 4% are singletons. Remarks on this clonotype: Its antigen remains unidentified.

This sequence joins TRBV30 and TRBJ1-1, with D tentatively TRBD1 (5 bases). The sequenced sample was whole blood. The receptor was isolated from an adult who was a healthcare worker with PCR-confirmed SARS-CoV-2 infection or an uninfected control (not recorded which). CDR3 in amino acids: CAWSLGARTEAFF. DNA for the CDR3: TGTGCCTGGAGTTTAGGGGCGCGGACTGAAGCTTTCTTT.